The 18 T cell receptor beta chains below were found in one sample sequenced in a study of blood T cell repertoires in COVID-19. This table comes from immunoSEQ multiplex PCR, and its TCRdb copy is limited to in-frame clones, with some not included. The repertoire holds some 250,000 clones, with 75% to 90% as singletons. Specimen: peripheral blood. Receptors originate from a man aged 35 to 55 with acute or convalescent COVID-19.

The gene calls are TRBV5-1 and TRBJ2-7, with 8 nucleotides matching TRBD2. Trimming cost V 0 bases and J 6 bases; bases outside gene matches: 8. The CDR3 consists of 15 residues. Looked up from germline, CDR1 is SGHRS and CDR2 is YFSETQ. CDR3 residues: CASSLVSLAGGEQYF. CDR3 bases: TGCGCCAGCAGCTTGGTTAGTCTAGCGGGCGGCGAGCAGTACTTC.

This clone was picked up a small number of times. The J gene is TRBJ2-1, the V gene TRBV11-1; possible D gene TRBD1, 6 bases. CDR1 and CDR2 from the germline V gene are SGHAT and FQDESV (reference sequence). This CDR3 is built from 15 residues. V lost 5 bases, J lost 7 bases, and 18 bases lay in between. This chain's CDR3 is CASSKNRVSPNEQFF. Here the CDR3 DNA reads TGTGCCAGCAGCAAGAACAGGGTATCCCCTAATGAGCAGTTCTTC.

The chain is built from TRBV3-1 (or the pseudogene TRBV3-2) and TRBJ2-7, with 16 bases matching TRBD2. The CDR3 is made up of 17 amino acids. Losses at the gene ends were 4 bases for V and 4 bases for J; bases not matched to a gene: 7. Germline V gives CDR1 LGHDT, CDR2 YNNKEL (reference sequence). This chain's CDR3 is CASSLGTSGRAEYEQYF. CDR3 sequence (DNA): TGTGCCAGCAGCCTTGGGACTAGCGGGAGGGCCGAGTACGAGCAGTACTTC.

The V and J genes are TRBV6-1 and TRBJ1-4; TRBD1 might be the D (6 bases). The CDR3 totals 15 residues. The V end was cut by 1 base, the J end by 8 bases, with 14 bases between. CDR1 and CDR2 (germline): MNHNS, SASEGT. This chain's CDR3 is CASSEEDGGWEKLFF. CDR3 nucleotides: TGTGCCAGCAGTGAAGAGGATGGGGGCTGGGAAAAACTGTTTTTT.

The CDR3 sequence: CASSGLAATDTQYF. The CDR3 coding sequence is TGTGCCAGCAGCGGACTAGCGGCCACAGATACGCAGTATTTT. J is TRBJ2-3 and V is TRBV27; 10 positions agree with TRBD2. The CDR3 contains 14 residues. With 6 bases clipped from V and 2 bases from J, the junction kept 2 bases outside the gene matches. Germline V gene sequence: CDR1 MNHEY, CDR2 SMNVEV (reference sequence).

This chain uses TRBV19 with TRBJ2-2, with 10 bases identical to TRBD1. Germline V gene sequence: CDR1 LNHDA, CDR2 SQIVND (reference sequence). The CDR3 consists of 15 residues. V gave up 5 bases and J gave up 0 bases; unmatched junction bases: 0. Here the CDR3 reads CASSGQGANTGELFF. For the CDR3, the DNA is TGTGCCAGTAGTGGACAGGGGGCGAACACCGGGGAGCTGTTTTTT.

The chain is built from TRBV13 and TRBJ2-2; D is possibly TRBD1 (6 bases). Germline V lookup: CDR1 PRHDT, CDR2 FYEKMQ (reference sequence). Trimming shortened V by 4 bases and J by 3 bases, and 12 bases separated the two germline ends. The CDR3 length is 15 residues. As DNA, the CDR3 is TGTGCCAGCAGCTCCGTAGGGGGACACACCGGGGAGCTGTTTTTT. Its translation is CASSSVGGHTGELFF. The variable domain in full, completed from reference TRBV13 and TRBJ2-2, reads AAGVIQSPRHLIKEKRETATLKCYPIPRHDTVYWYQQGPGQDPQFLISFYEKMQSDKGSIPDRFSAQQFSDYHSELNMSSLELGDSALYFCASSSVGGHTGELFFGEGSRLTVL.

This chain uses TRBV12-3 or TRBV12-4 with TRBJ1-1, with D hard to call. Deletions cut 3 bases from V and 4 bases from J, with 9 bases between. This CDR3 comprises 13 residues. The CDR3 is CASSFGPGTEAFF. The DNA for the CDR3 is TGTGCCAGCAGTTTCGGTCCGGGCACTGAAGCTTTCTTT.

The chain has TRBV18 and TRBJ2-2, with 9 bases aligning to TRBD1. From germline, CDR1 is KGHSH and CDR2 LQKENI. The CDR3 runs 15 residues. Germline trimming cut 3 bases from V and 5 bases from J; bases unmatched to any gene: 4. The CDR3 region is CASSPDRGQTGELFF. The CDR3 nucleotides read TGTGCCAGCTCACCGGACAGGGGACAGACCGGGGAGCTGTTTTTT. Filled out from reference TRBV18 and TRBJ2-2, the complete variable domain reads NAGVMQNPRHLVRRRGQEARLRCSPMKGHSHVYWYRQLPEEGLKFMVYLQKENIIDESGMPKERFSAEFPKEGPSILRIQQVVRGDSAAYFCASSPDRGQTGELFFGEGSRLTVL.

The chain uses TRBV7-2 and TRBJ1-1, with D perhaps TRBD1 (5 bases). CDR1 is SGHTA and CDR2 is FQGNSA in the germline V gene. This CDR3 region has 14 residues. Trimming cost V 4 bases and J 3 bases, with 12 bases left between them. CDR3 region: CASSSSGGYTEAFF. The CDR3 bases are TGTGCCAGCAGCTCAAGCGGGGGGTACACTGAAGCTTTCTTT.

Notes on this clone: At the DNA level, this CDR3 is encoded by other sequences in the same sample as well. The J gene is TRBJ1-1, the V gene TRBV11-3, with 8 nucleotides matching TRBD1. The CDR3 is 14 amino acids. Germline trimming cut 1 base from V and 2 bases from J; bases unmatched to any gene: 0. Germline values: CDR1 SGHNT, CDR2 YENEEA. Written as DNA, the CDR3 is TGTGCCAGCAGCTTAGCAGGGGGCAACACTGAAGCTTTCTTT. Translation: CASSLAGGNTEAFF.

CDR3 DNA: TGTGCCAGCAGCCAACGGGACAGGGGTTTTGCGTACTTC. The encoded protein is CASSQRDRGFAYF. The chain carries TRBV3-1 (or the pseudogene TRBV3-2) and TRBJ2-7, with 10 bases aligning to TRBD1. The J segment lost 12 bases and the V segment lost 2 bases, leaving 7 bases of the junction unmatched. Germline CDR1 is LGHDT and CDR2 is YNNKEL (reference sequence). CDR3 length: 13 amino acids.

The rearrangement joins TRBV27 to TRBJ2-5; 9 bases match TRBD2. CDR1 MNHEY and CDR2 SMNVEV come from the germline V gene (reference sequence). This CDR3 region has 13 residues. V gave up 8 bases and J gave up 5 bases; unmatched junction bases: 6. The CDR3 region is CASFSSGMETQYF. The CDR3 DNA is TGTGCCAGCTTCTCTAGCGGGATGGAGACCCAGTACTTC.

The genes are TRBV19 and TRBJ1-6; maybe TRBD1 (6 bases). There are 14 residues in the CDR3. Trimming pared 3 bases from V and 9 bases from J, leaving 12 bases between. Looked up from germline, CDR1 is LNHDA and CDR2 is SQIVND (reference sequence). The CDR3 nucleotides read TGTGCCAGTAGTATTGGGCAGGGGATTTCACCCCTCCACTTT. Translating it yields CASSIGQGISPLHF.

The chain links TRBV25-1 to TRBJ1-3; tentative D call: TRBD1 (6 bases). V shed 3 bases and J shed 0 bases, with 9 bases lying between them. Per the germline V gene, CDR1 is MGHDK and CDR2 is SYGVNS. CDR3 length equals 15 residues. CDR3 DNA sequence: TGTGCCAGCAGTGATCCCAGGGGCTCTGGAAACACCATATATTTT. Residues: CASSDPRGSGNTIYF.

The chain recombines TRBV5-1 with TRBJ1-1; D may be TRBD1 (5 bases). The V end was cut by 4 bases, the J end by 7 bases, with 14 bases between. The germline V gene has CDR1 SGHRS and CDR2 YFSETQ. CDR3 length: 13 amino acids. The CDR3 sequence is CASSLGHPDEAFF. DNA of the CDR3: TGCGCCAGCAGCCTAGGACACCCTGATGAAGCTTTCTTT. Combining the CDR3 with reference TRBV5-1 and TRBJ1-1 gives the whole variable domain KAGVTQTPRYLIKTRGQQVTLSCSPISGHRSVSWYQQTPGQGLQFLFEYFSETQRNKGNFPGRFSGRQFSNSRSEMNVSTLELGDSALYLCASSLGHPDEAFFGQGTRLTVV.

This rearrangement joins TRBV7-9 to TRBJ2-1, with D hard to call. CDR3 length: 12 residues. The germline gives CDR1 SEHNR, CDR2 FQNEAQ (reference sequence). V lost 5 bases and J 12 bases, leaving 14 bases between the germline ends. The CDR3 spells CASSGPEVGQFF. CDR3 bases: TGTGCCAGCAGCGGCCCTGAGGTAGGGCAGTTCTTC. Variable domain in full (rest from reference TRBV7-9 and TRBJ2-1): DTGVSQNPRHKITKRGQNVTFRCDPISEHNRLYWYRQTLGQGPEFLTYFQNEAQLEKSRLLSDRFSAERPKGSFSTLEIQRTEQGDSAMYLCASSGPEVGQFFGPGTRLTVL.

This chain uses TRBV27 with TRBJ2-3; 7 bases agree with TRBD2. This CDR3 is built from 18 residues. Trimming cost V 0 bases and J 1 base; bases outside gene matches: 10. The germline CDR1 and CDR2 sequences are MNHEY and SMNVEV (reference sequence). CDR3 nucleotide sequence: TGTGCCAGCAGTTTATCGGGACTAATAGGATTCGGCACAGATACGCAGTATTTT. Amino acids: CASSLSGLIGFGTDTQYF.